The 11 T cell receptor beta chains in this list originate from one sample, sequenced in a study of blood T cell repertoires in COVID-19. Sequencing used immunoSEQ multiplex PCR; TCRdb keeps in-frame clones, though not all of them. The sample holds about 72,000 clones, 82% seen once. Source material: peripheral blood. Receptors were obtained from a human donor in a cohort sampled during active COVID-19.

The rearrangement joins TRBV2 to TRBJ1-6; 8 nucleotides line up with TRBD1. The germline gives CDR1 SNHLY, CDR2 FYNNEI. The CDR3 has 13 residues. V dropped 9 bases and J dropped 10; count of bases not matched to a gene: 8. DNA for the CDR3: TGTGCCAGTCGGACAGGGTGGTCATCACCCCTCCACTTT. It specifies CASRTGWSSPLHF. Full variable domain (rest looked up from reference TRBV2 and TRBJ1-6): EPEVTQTPSHQVTQMGQEVILRCVPISNHLYFYWYRQILGQKVEFLVSFYNNEISEKSEIFDDQFSVERPDGSNFTLKIRSTKLEDSAMYFCASRTGWSSPLHFGNGTRLTVT.

The V call is TRBV5-6, the J call TRBJ1-3; TRBD1 agrees at 7 bases. Germline V gives CDR1 SGHDT, CDR2 YYEEEE. Trimming at V came to 6 bases and at J to 0 bases, leaving 12 bases not matched to a gene. The CDR3 consists of 17 residues. The chain's CDR3 is CASNQWRTGASGNTIYF. In DNA form, the CDR3 reads TGTGCCAGCAACCAATGGCGGACAGGTGCCTCTGGAAACACCATATATTTT.

This clone appeared a few times. The chain uses TRBV30 and TRBJ2-6; D is possibly TRBD2 (5 bases). CDR1 is GTSNPN and CDR2 is SVGIG in the germline V gene (reference sequence). V was pared by 7 bases and J by 0 bases, with 10 bases between. There are 14 residues in the CDR3. CDR3 sequence: CASNRDSGANVLTF. As DNA, the CDR3 is TGTGCCTCGAACCGGGACTCTGGGGCCAACGTCCTGACTTTC.

The sample holds a few counts of this clone. The chain combines TRBV15 with TRBJ1-6, with 10 bases fitting TRBD1. Germline CDR1 LNHNV, CDR2 YYDKDF (reference sequence). J lost 6 bases, V lost 5 bases, and 1 base had no gene match. The CDR3 extends over 14 amino acids. CDR3 coding DNA: TGTGCCACCAGCTGGGACAGGGGTAATTCACCCCTCCACTTT. The encoded protein is CATSWDRGNSPLHF.

V is TRBV4-1 and J is TRBJ2-7; no clear D. The V gene's germline CDR1 is MGHRA and CDR2 YSYEKL. Between the trimmed V and J ends, which lost 0 bases and 2 bases, there was a span of 11 bases. This CDR3 comprises 15 residues. CDR3: CASSQDWSYAYEQYF. CDR3 DNA: TGCGCCAGCAGCCAAGATTGGAGTTATGCCTACGAGCAGTACTTC.

This chain connects TRBV7-2 to TRBJ1-3; D is uncertain. V was clipped by 7 bases and J by 4 bases, with 23 bases between them. CDR1 and CDR2 from the germline V gene are SGHTA and FQGNSA. The CDR3 sequence is 17 residues long. CDR3 sequence reads: CASNLIYTPMRGNTIYF. The CDR3 DNA reads TGTGCCAGCAACCTTATCTACACCCCCATGCGGGGAAACACCATATATTTT.

This clone was seen only a few times. This sequence joins TRBV5-6 and TRBJ1-1; 8 nucleotides match TRBD1. The CDR3 sequence is 15 residues long. Germline V CDR1 and CDR2: SGHDT, YYEEEE. V shed 4 bases and J 0 bases; nucleotides not matched to a gene: 5. For the CDR3, the DNA is TGTGCCAGCAGCCCAGAGACAGGGGTGAACACTGAAGCTTTCTTT. Encoded protein: CASSPETGVNTEAFF.

The V and J genes are TRBV30 and TRBJ1-4, with a weak D call TRBD1 (5 bases). The V and J ends lost 0 bases and 8 bases respectively, with 13 bases between them. The CDR3 loop spans 14 amino acids. Germline V gives CDR1 GTSNPN, CDR2 SVGIG (reference sequence). The CDR3 DNA follows: TGTGCCTGGAGTGTAGGGCAGGGAGGAGAAAAACTGTTTTTT. Amino acids: CAWSVGQGGEKLFF.

The chain has TRBV7-2 and TRBJ1-2; TRBD1 aligns across 8 bases. CDR3 length equals 14 residues. CDR1 and CDR2 from the germline V gene are SGHTA and FQGNSA. J lost 4 bases, V lost 5 bases, and 6 bases had no gene match. The CDR3, as DNA: TGTGCCAGCAGCCCGGGACAGGCACCCTATGGCTACACCTTC. Amino acids: CASSPGQAPYGYTF.

A single count supports this clone. The rearrangement links TRBV18 to TRBJ1-2, with TRBD1 matching 7 bases. Per the germline V gene, CDR1 is KGHSH and CDR2 is LQKENI. J lost 2 bases, V lost 4 bases, and 4 bases had no gene match. CDR3 length: 14 amino acids. Here the CDR3 reads CASSLQGSNYGYTF. The CDR3 DNA reads as TGTGCCAGCTCACTACAGGGGAGCAACTATGGCTACACCTTC.

The chain uses TRBV30 and TRBJ1-2; D is uncertain. Germline V gives CDR1 GTSNPN, CDR2 SVGIG (reference sequence). Trimming stripped 5 bases from V and 1 base from J, with 14 bases between. The length of the CDR3 is 14 residues. The CDR3 nucleotides read TGTGCCTGGTTTTCGGGGAAGGGTAACTATGGCTACACCTTC. It yields the protein CAWFSGKGNYGYTF.